This record covers a single TCR beta chain. The antigen it binds to is not known. Within one base of it there is no much larger clone, and no base qualities were kept. High-throughput TCRbeta CDR3 sequencing of frozen genomic DNA was performed by immunoSEQ, including PCR amplification, mapping, bias correction and internal controls. Per the source publication's procedure: Only productive rearrangements were retained, with each unique TCRbeta sequence defined by its CDR3 nucleotide sequence together with its V and J gene. For classification of a sequence as donor-reactive, at least 5-fold expansion in CFSE-low cells relative to unstimulated pre-transplant cells and a frequency of at least 0.01% were required. Minimum frequency thresholds were set for each subject on the basis of the unstimulated sample with the lowest template count, so that a detection power of at least 90% was ensured. Jensen-Shannon divergence between the top 1000 TCRbeta sequences post-transplant and pre-transplant was used to measure repertoire turnover. Changes in detection of donor-reactive sequences were assessed with two-sided Fisher's exact tests. TCRdb's version of the immuneACCESS table is confined to in-frame rearrangements and falls short of the full clone set. An unresolved V gene accounts for under half of the shortfall where checked; the remainder is of unknown origin. V, J and clone size are taken as reported in that table, and D and trimming were inferred from the DNA itself. The sample table records some 70,000 clones; 75% to 85% of these occur just once. The top ten clones comprise about 0.6% of the sample.

Sample time point, as interpreted from the label and publication: pre-transplant. Thawed unstimulated PBMCs were stained for CD3, CD4 and CD8 and FACS-sorted into CD3+CD4+ and CD3+CD8+ populations. Each of the 8 studied subjects was randomized to immunosuppression withdrawal. The Qiagen DNeasy Blood and Tissue Kit was used for isolation of genomic DNA. The data derive from a study of T cell clones after liver transplantation (dated by TCRdb to about 2019). Study-level background: The samples were obtained from ITN030ST, a randomized trial that attempted immunosuppression withdrawal within 2 years after liver transplantation. Donor-reactive T cell clones were identified by TCRbeta sequencing after a pre-transplant mixed lymphocyte reaction and then tracked in post-transplant blood. Third party-reactive TCRbeta sequences were also identified from pre-transplant MLRs to serve as an antigen-independent comparator for donor-reactive sequences. Three of the eight recipients were HCV-positive; the others were transplanted for non-autoimmune, non-viral indications. The subjects received no induction therapy and were kept on standard immunosuppression until randomization at 12-24 months post-transplant. Tolerance meant complete immunosuppression withdrawal for at least one year without liver enzymes rising beyond twice the upper limit of normal. Blood samples were taken pre-transplant, pre-randomization before withdrawal, and post-randomization after full withdrawal or failed withdrawal. A cohort of 8 liver transplant recipients was studied, of whom 3 were classified as tolerant and 5 as non-tolerant.

Inclusive of the bounding cysteine and phenylalanine, the CDR3 is 14 residues long. Only the CDR3 portion is preserved as DNA: 42 bases, with reading frame beginning at the first base. The junction carries 13 bases between V and J, which are trimmed by 2 bases and 6 bases respectively. Taken from the germline V gene, the CDR1 and CDR2 loops are MNHEY and SVGAGI. Here is what the overall study found, with its caveats: Conclusions were preliminary, limited by small, heterogeneous patient numbers and non-standardized post-transplant time points. After accounting for repertoire turnover, donor-reactive detection was significantly reduced in 7 of 8 subjects for CD4 and 8 of 8 for CD8. Without allograft tissue specimens, donor-reactive T cells may have migrated into the graft rather than being deleted. A greater decline was seen for donor-reactive sequences than for third party-reactive sequences, suggesting partial antigen-specific deletion unrelated to withdrawal success. In two subjects, low numbers of available donor cells limited the measurable donor-reactive repertoire. Circulating donor-reactive CD4 TCRbeta sequences fell significantly post-transplant in 5 of 8 subjects, irrespective of tolerance or HCV status.

Sequences were derived from CD4+ T cells from blood, sampled before liver transplant. This chain joins TRBV6-5 to TRBJ1-2, and TRBD1 may be the D gene, going by 5 matching bases. The receptor's source is a human donor who received a liver transplant. For the CDR3, the sequence is CASSYEAGWDGYTF. The nucleotides read TGTGCCAGCAGTTACGAGGCAGGGTGGGATGGCTACACCTTC.